The 13 T cell receptor beta chains presented below share a single source sample, sequenced in a study of vaccination effects on CD4 cells after COVID-19. Before sequencing took place, the ViraFEST assay used viral peptide pools to expand antigen-specific CD4+ T cells. Culture lasted approximately 10 days before CD4+ T cell isolation. Subjects were given two BNT162b2 or mRNA-1273 vaccine doses. The data were produced by immunoSEQ multiplex PCR, yet TCRdb's version contains in-frame clones alone and is incomplete. This sample yields more than 65,000 clones, of which about 81% are seen a single time; approximately 1.2% belongs to the top ten. These receptors lack a known antigen. The source material was CD4+ T cells from PBMCs cultured with HCoV-229E spike peptides, sampled after COVID-19 vaccination. These receptors came from a human donor who received a COVID-19 vaccine.

The chain links TRBV7-3 to TRBJ1-2, with 11 nucleotides matching TRBD1. This CDR3 is built from 15 residues. Losses at the gene ends were 5 bases for V and 7 bases for J; bases not matched to a gene: 9. In germline, CDR1 is SGHTA, CDR2 FQGTGA. The CDR3 spells CASSKTGQGAIGYTF. The DNA for the CDR3 is TGTGCCAGCAGCAAAACCGGACAGGGGGCTATTGGCTACACCTTC.

This chain connects TRBV4-2 to TRBJ1-3; the D is unclear. Trimming pared 0 bases from V and 0 bases from J, leaving 9 bases between. This CDR3 contains 16 residues. Germline V lookup: CDR1 LGHNA, CDR2 YNFKEQ. This CDR3 reads CASSQDGFDSGNTIYF. CDR3 nucleotide sequence: TGTGCCAGCAGCCAAGATGGGTTCGACTCTGGAAACACCATATATTTT.

This clone was found a few times. V and J are TRBV10-1 and TRBJ1-2; TRBD1 is a possible D gene (5 bases). Trimming removed 10 bases at V and 0 bases at J, with 12 bases between. This CDR3 has 13 residues. Germline V lookup: CDR1 WNHNN, CDR2 SYGVQD (reference sequence). CDR3 coding DNA: TGCGCCATCAACAGGAGCGCTAACTATGGCTACACCTTC. It encodes CAINRSANYGYTF.

This clone showed up just once. Distinct nucleotide sequences in the sample also encode this CDR3. CDR3 amino acids: CAIRRQESGEAFF. CDR3 bases: TGTGCCATTCGGAGACAGGAATCTGGTGAAGCTTTCTTT. V is TRBV10-3 and J is TRBJ1-1; weak D call: TRBD1 (6 bases). The germline gives CDR1 ENHRY, CDR2 SYGVKD. Between the trimmed V and J ends, which lost 9 bases and 7 bases, there was a span of 18 bases. The CDR3 loop spans 13 amino acids.

The V gene is TRBV7-9, the J gene TRBJ1-2; D gene uncertain. Germline CDR1 is SEHNR and CDR2 is FQNEAQ (reference sequence). This CDR3 is 14 amino acids long. The ends were cut back, 2 bases at V and 8 bases at J, with 15 bases in the middle. DNA of the CDR3: TGTGCCAGCAGCTTATCTACATCAGCTCGCGGCTACACCTTC. Protein sequence: CASSLSTSARGYTF.

This clone came up a few times. V and J are TRBV4-1 and TRBJ1-3; D unresolved. The V gene's germline CDR1 is MGHRA and CDR2 YSYEKL. This CDR3 region has 17 residues. V dropped 0 bases and J dropped 0 bases, with 12 bases sitting between them. In DNA form, the CDR3 reads TGCGCCAGCAGCCAAGACTTTAATGGGGACTCTGGAAACACCATATATTTT. Encoded protein: CASSQDFNGDSGNTIYF.

The chain couples TRBV29-1 to TRBJ1-3; maybe TRBD1 (6 bases). CDR3 length equals 13 residues. V lost 7 bases, J lost 4 bases, and 14 bases lay in between. Germline V gene sequence: CDR1 SQVTM, CDR2 ANQGSEA. CDR3 nucleotides: TGCAGCGCTGCTAAGGGGGACGGAAACACCATATATTTT. Its translation: CSAAKGDGNTIYF.

This clone was detected once. The chain combines TRBV10-2 with TRBJ2-5; D gene uncertain. From germline, CDR1 is WSHSY and CDR2 SAAADI. Between the trimmed V and J ends, which lost 6 bases and 4 bases, there was a span of 12 bases. The CDR3 consists of 13 residues. CDR3 sequence: CASRFGVSETQYF. The CDR3 coding sequence is TGCGCCAGCAGATTCGGTGTTTCAGAGACCCAGTACTTC.

The gene calls are TRBV18 and TRBJ2-7; maybe TRBD2 (6 bases). V dropped 2 bases and J dropped 4 bases, with 9 bases sitting between them. The CDR3 has 13 amino acids. The germline V gene has CDR1 KGHSH and CDR2 LQKENI. CDR3 amino acids: CASSPLGGYEQYV. CDR3 coding DNA: TGTGCCAGCTCACCATTGGGAGGTTACGAGCAGTACGTC.

This clone is a singleton in its sample. The chain links TRBV28 to TRBJ1-6, with 7 bases aligning to TRBD1. The CDR3 is made up of 17 amino acids. Trimming at V came to 4 bases and at J to 4 bases, leaving 10 bases not matched to a gene. CDR1 is MDHEN and CDR2 is SYDVKM in the germline V gene. CDR3 in DNA: TGTGCCAGCAGTTCACCCGGGACAGAGATGTATAATTCACCCCTCCACTTT. Protein product: CASSSPGTEMYNSPLHF.

The CDR3 DNA reads TGCGCCAGTTCCCCCGGGACAGCTGAGGACATTCAGTACTTC. It encodes CASSPGTAEDIQYF. The chain employs TRBV5-1 and TRBJ2-4; 7 nucleotides match TRBD1. The J segment lost 8 bases and the V segment lost 8 bases, leaving 13 bases of the junction unmatched. This CDR3 has 14 amino acids. From germline, CDR1 is SGHRS and CDR2 YFSETQ.

V and J are TRBV18 and TRBJ1-3, with D tentatively TRBD1 (5 bases). This CDR3 has 15 residues. Germline V gene data show CDR1 as KGHSH and CDR2 as LQKENI. The V gene lost 2 bases and the J gene lost 4 bases, with 12 bases spanning the gap. This CDR3 reads CASSPDRSLGNTIYF. The CDR3 nucleotides are TGTGCCAGCTCACCAGACAGAAGTTTGGGAAACACCATATATTTT.

The chain employs TRBV2 and TRBJ2-7; 7 nucleotides match TRBD1. Germline assignment: CDR1 SNHLY and CDR2 FYNNEI. The CDR3 covers 12 residues. The ends lost 6 bases at V and 3 bases at J; junction bases unmatched: 2. Here the CDR3 DNA reads TGTGCCAGCAGAAGGGACAGCTACGAGCAGTACGTC. Protein product: CASRRDSYEQYV.